This T cell receptor (beta chain) was sequenced for a study of cytomegalovirus exposure and HLA in healthy donors. The germline gives CDR1 SGHAT, CDR2 FQNNGV. Trimming cost V 1 base and J 2 bases, with 9 bases left between them. This CDR3 has 15 amino acids. In the PCR, 60 Vbeta and 13 Jbeta primers were used. Assay used: immunoSEQ multiplex PCR; TCRdb lists only in-frame clones, some missing. The sample has fewer than 250,000 clones; 87% are singletons. The chain combines TRBV11-2 with TRBJ1-5, with D possibly being TRBD1 (5 bases). The TCR sequence derives from a man younger than 45 in good health and CMV-seronegative. Sequenced sample: PBMCs. CDR3 sequence reads: CASSLAGGGNQPQHF. The CDR3 nucleotides are TGTGCCAGCAGCTTAGCTGGAGGGGGCAATCAGCCCCAGCATTTT.